This T cell receptor (beta chain) originates from a study of T cells in Graves' hyperthyroidism and ophthalmopathy. In its sample, this clonotype was seen many times. Its cognate antigen is unknown. There were TCR beta CDR3 regions amplified from RNA transcripts. The study used the HTBI primer set for a first-round RT-PCR of the TCR CDR3. MiXCR was run by TCRdb on the multiplex PCR reads, yielding one entry per CDR3 protein. The sample lists fewer than 600,000 distinct CDR3 sequences; 12% to 15% were seen once. Findings of the study overall: For ophthalmopathy, model prediction preceded onset by a median roughly 5.9 months.

An absence of ophthalmopathy progression within 18 months meant stable Graves' hyperthyroidism. Patients aged 18 to 65 had newly diagnosed hyperthyroidism lasting under 2 months. The sequenced sample was blood. The sequence was obtained from a woman in her thirties or forties with Graves' hyperthyroidism.

Here the CDR3 DNA reads TGTGCTAGTGCCCACGGAGTAGGGAACACTGAAGCTTTCTTT. It specifies CASAHGVGNTEAFF. The chain has TRBV12-5 and TRBJ1-1, with D unclear. V lost 7 bases to trimming and J lost 1 base, with 13 bases between them. Germline V gene lookup returns CDR1 LGHNT and CDR2 FRNRAP. This CDR3 spans 14 amino acids.